This is a list of T cell receptor beta chains from one sample in a study of T-cell reconstitution after alpha-beta-depleted transplantation in children. One entry per CDR3 protein results from TCRdb running MiXCR on the PCR reads. Here the sample spans 900,000 or so distinct CDR3 sequences, 15% to 20% being singletons. Sequenced here: PBMCs, mostly from graft donor cells, sampled 360 days after TCRalphabeta/CD19-depleted stem cell transplant. Every receptor here comes from a male patient between 10 and 17 years old who had a stem cell transplant for acute lymphoblastic leukemia, so the T cells may come from the graft donor. Each CDR3 is given with its conserved first and last residue. D genes are given only for firm matches. Clone size is stated in some rows and not others, as once, few, many or a class when expanded.

>TRBV20-1|TRBD2|TRBJ2-4|.
CSASSGAQNIQYF
TGCAGTGCTAGTAGCGGGGCCCAAAACATTCAGTACTTC
>TRBV2|.|TRBJ2-3|many
CATWRDTQYF
TGTGCCACCTGGCGCGATACGCAGTATTTT
>TRBV7-8|TRBD2|TRBJ2-3|.
CASSLPRGSGRDTQYF
TGTGCCAGCAGCTTACCCCGGGGTAGCGGGAGGGATACGCAGTATTTT
>TRBV5-1|.|TRBJ2-3|few
CASSLQTGGDTQYF
TGCGCCAGCAGCTTGCAAACAGGTGGGGATACGCAGTATTTT
>TRBV12-3/TRBV12-4|.|TRBJ1-3|many
CASSLRFHRVHSGNTIYF
TGTGCCAGCAGTTTACGTTTCCACAGGGTGCACTCTGGAAACACCATATATTTT
>TRBV7-2|TRBD2|TRBJ2-4|few
CASSIAGLAVYKNIQYF
TGTGCCAGCAGCATAGCGGGACTAGCGGTTTACAAAAACATTCAGTACTTC
>TRBV3-1|TRBD1|TRBJ1-3|once
CASSQAGQGPPGNTIYF
TGTGCCAGCAGCCAAGCGGGACAGGGCCCTCCTGGAAACACCATATATTTT
>TRBV10-3|TRBD2|TRBJ2-5|few
CAIGWTSGETQYF
TGTGCCATCGGTTGGACTAGCGGGGAGACCCAGTACTTC
>TRBV3-1|TRBD2|TRBJ2-2|few
CASSRRSFRTSGWNTGELFF
TGTGCCAGCAGCCGTAGAAGTTTCAGGACTAGCGGGTGGAACACCGGGGAGCTGTTTTTT
>TRBV27|TRBD2|TRBJ2-3|once
CASSLSSSGGGDTQYF
TGTGCCAGCAGTTTAAGTTCTAGTGGGGGGGGAGATACGCAGTATTTT
>TRBV4-1|TRBD2|TRBJ2-1|.
CASTPLGLASYNEQFF
TGCGCCAGCACCCCCTTGGGACTAGCGTCCTACAATGAGCAGTTCTTC
>TRBV20-1|TRBD2|TRBJ2-7|.
CSAPTSGRAYEQYF
TGCAGTGCACCAACTAGCGGGAGGGCCTACGAGCAGTACTTC
>TRBV15|TRBD1|TRBJ1-3|.
CATRELGTGNSGNTIYF
TGTGCCACCCGAGAGTTGGGGACAGGAAACTCTGGAAACACCATATATTTT
>TRBV2|TRBD1|TRBJ1-1|few
CARDRGLDTEAFF
TGTGCCAGGGACAGGGGGCTTGACACTGAAGCTTTCTTT